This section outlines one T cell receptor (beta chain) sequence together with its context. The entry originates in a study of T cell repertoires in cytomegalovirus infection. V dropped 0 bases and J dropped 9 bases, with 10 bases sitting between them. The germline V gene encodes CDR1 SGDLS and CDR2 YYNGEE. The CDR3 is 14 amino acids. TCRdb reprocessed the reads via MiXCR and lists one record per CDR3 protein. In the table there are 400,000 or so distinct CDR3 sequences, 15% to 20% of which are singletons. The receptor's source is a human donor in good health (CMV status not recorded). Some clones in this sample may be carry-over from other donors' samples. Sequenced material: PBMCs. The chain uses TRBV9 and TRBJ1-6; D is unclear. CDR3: CASSVGALGSPLHF. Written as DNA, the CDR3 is TGTGCCAGCAGCGTAGGGGCGCTGGGTTCACCCCTCCACTTT. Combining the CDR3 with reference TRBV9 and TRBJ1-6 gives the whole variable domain DSGVTQTPKHLITATGQRVTLRCSPRSGDLSVYWYQQSLDQGLQFLIQYYNGEERAKGNILERFSAQQFPDLHSELNLSSLELGDSALYFCASSVGALGSPLHFGNGTRLTVT.